The rows below give T cell receptor beta chains drawn from one sample of a study of a mutant IDH1 vaccine in newly diagnosed glioma. Sequencing used immunoSEQ multiplex PCR; TCRdb keeps in-frame clones, though not all of them. Of around 100,000 clones detected, almost 90% appear once; the ten largest clones hold around 0.6%. These receptors lack a known antigen. Sequenced material: PBMCs, taken from a glioma patient whose treatment included an IDH1 peptide vaccine. These receptors all stem from a woman aged 50 to 60 with glioma. The CDR3 runs from the conserved cysteine through the conserved F or W. Fields, in order: D gene, V gene, clone size, J gene, CDR3 DNA, CDR3 protein. The D gene is left open where the match is weak. The size field is filled for only some rows; it gives once, few, many or a size class.

>-|TRBV6-5|-|TRBJ1-4
TGTGCCAGCAGTTACGTTCACCTCGAGGGTAATGAAAAACTGTTTTTT
CASSYVHLEGNEKLFF
>TRBD1|TRBV27|-|TRBJ2-7
TGTGCCAGCAGTTCGGGTTCGGGACAGGGTAAGAGGGAGCAGTACTTC
CASSSGSGQGKREQYF
>TRBD2|TRBV4-1|few|TRBJ2-1
TGCGCCAGCAGCCAAGCACGCCGGGGGCATAGCGGGAGGTACAATGAGCAGTTCTTC
CASSQARRGHSGRYNEQFF
>-|TRBV5-4|-|TRBJ1-1
TGTGCCAGCAGCTGGGCCCCAGCGGGGAGCACTGAAGCTTTCTTT
CASSWAPAGSTEAFF
>TRBD1|TRBV7-9|-|TRBJ2-3
TGTGCCAGCAGCTTAGCGCCGACAGGGAAAGATACGCAGTATTTT
CASSLAPTGKDTQYF
>-|TRBV6-5|-|TRBJ2-7
TGTGCCAGCAGTCCAGGGAGCTACGAGCAGTACTTC
CASSPGSYEQYF
>-|TRBV2|-|TRBJ1-1
TGTGCCAGCACCGGAACGGTGGGGAGCGGCACTGAAGCTTTCTTT
CASTGTVGSGTEAFF
>-|TRBV14|-|TRBJ1-1
TGTGCCAGCAGTATGGGCATCACTGAAGCTTTCTTT
CASSMGITEAFF
>TRBD1|TRBV7-2|-|TRBJ1-2
TGTGCCAGCAGCTCCCTCCAGGACAGGGGAAGGGGAAACTATGGCTACACCTTC
CASSSLQDRGRGNYGYTF
>TRBD2|TRBV28|-|TRBJ2-1
TGTGCCAGCAGTGCGGGGGGAACTTACAATGAGCAGTTCTTC
CASSAGGTYNEQFF
>-|TRBV9|few|TRBJ2-1
TGTGCCAGCAGCAGACGTCCTACAGGGAATGAGCAGTTCTTC
CASSRRPTGNEQFF
>TRBD1|TRBV10-2|-|TRBJ1-1
TGCGCCAGTACCGGGACAGGGGGCGGAGGGACTGAAGCTTTCTTT
CASTGTGGGGTEAFF
>-|TRBV18|-|TRBJ2-2
TGTGCCAGCTCACCATTCACCGGGGAGCTGTTTTTT
CASSPFTGELFF
>TRBD1|TRBV6-5|-|TRBJ1-2
TGTGCCAGCAGTTACTCCGGACAGGGTAGGGGCTATGGCTACACCTTC
CASSYSGQGRGYGYTF
>-|TRBV9|-|TRBJ1-1
TGTGCCAGCAGTGTAGGAGGGACGGGGCACACTGAAGCTTTCTTT
CASSVGGTGHTEAFF
>TRBD1|TRBV6-5|once|TRBJ1-2
TGTGCCAGCAGCCCCGGGACAGGGGCCCACTATGGCTACACCTTC
CASSPGTGAHYGYTF
>TRBD1|TRBV4-2|-|TRBJ1-3
TGTGCCAGCAGCCAGGGGTTGGAGGGGGCACGAGGAAACACCATATATTTT
CASSQGLEGARGNTIYF
>-|TRBV7-9|-|TRBJ1-1
TGTGCCAGCAGTCCCCGGAGCGGGGGGTTAGGTGAAGCTTTCTTT
CASSPRSGGLGEAFF
>-|TRBV18|-|TRBJ2-3
TGTGCCAGCTCACCACGCAGGAGAGATACGCAGTATTTT
CASSPRRRDTQYF
>TRBD2|TRBV30|once|TRBJ2-7
TGTGCCTGGGGACTAGCGGCCTCCTACGAGCAGTACTTC
CAWGLAASYEQYF
>TRBD1|TRBV2|once|TRBJ1-1
TGTGCCAGCAGGCGGTCGACAGGGAGGACTGAAGCTTTCTTT
CASRRSTGRTEAFF
>TRBD1|TRBV30|-|TRBJ1-5
TGTGCCTGGGGGGACAGGTGGGATCAGCCCCAGCATTTT
CAWGDRWDQPQHF
>-|TRBV7-2|-|TRBJ2-7
TGTGCCAGCAGCCCCCTCCCCGGCTACGAGCAGTACTTC
CASSPLPGYEQYF
>-|TRBV5-5|-|TRBJ2-7
TGTGCCAGCAGCTTGGTGGTTAGGCGGGTTTACGAGCAGTACTTC
CASSLVVRRVYEQYF
>TRBD2|TRBV11-2|-|TRBJ2-5
TGTGCCAGCAGCCCGACTAGCGGGAGGGACGAGACCCAGTACTTC
CASSPTSGRDETQYF
>-|TRBV27|-|TRBJ2-7
TGTGCCAGCAGTTTCGTGAGGCCCTCTTTATCCGGAGATGCCTACGAGCAGTACTTC
CASSFVRPSLSGDAYEQYF
>TRBD1|TRBV6-1|-|TRBJ2-7
TGTGCCAGCGTGACCGGGCAGGGGGCCTACGAGCAGTACTTC
CASVTGQGAYEQYF
>-|TRBV30|once|TRBJ1-4
TGTGCCTGGTCCTCCGGTTTAACTAATGAAAAACTGTTTTTT
CAWSSGLTNEKLFF
>-|TRBV29-1|-|TRBJ2-2
TGCAGCGTGGGTGTTGGCAGTGCCGGGGAGCTGTTTTTT
CSVGVGSAGELFF
>-|TRBV5-4|-|TRBJ2-4
TGTGCCAGCAGCTTGGTTTTGCGAGGGACCAAAAACATTCAGTACTTC
CASSLVLRGTKNIQYF
>TRBD2|TRBV7-9|-|TRBJ2-7
TGTGCCAGCAGCCCGGGACTAGCGGGAGGGTCCTCTCGGGAGCAGTACTTC
CASSPGLAGGSSREQYF
>-|TRBV7-3|-|TRBJ2-1
TGTGCCAGCAGTCCCTTATCAGGGGTCTACAATGAGCAGTTCTTC
CASSPLSGVYNEQFF
>-|TRBV10-3|-|TRBJ1-2
TGTGCCATCAGGCCGTCGGGGTCCTATGGCTACACCTTC
CAIRPSGSYGYTF
>TRBD2|TRBV4-1|-|TRBJ2-3
TGCGCCAGCAGCCCCCTAGGACTAGCCACAGATACGCAGTATTTT
CASSPLGLATDTQYF
>-|TRBV19|-|TRBJ1-3
TGTGCCACCCTCTCTGGGCAGGGAAGAGGAAACACCATATATTTT
CATLSGQGRGNTIYF
>TRBD2|TRBV6-1|-|TRBJ2-1
TGTGCCAGCAAGGAACGGGAGGGGAGGGATGAGCAGTTCTTC
CASKEREGRDEQFF
>-|TRBV5-1|-|TRBJ2-7
TGCGCCAGCAGCTTGAATTTTGGATCCCCCTACGAGCAGTACTTC
CASSLNFGSPYEQYF